This T cell receptor (beta chain) was obtained from a study of blood T cells in healthy people across ages. Notes on the study in general: Per-million-T-cell TCR beta diversity fell roughly linearly with age.

Together with a sample-barcoded 5' primer, a J-beta primer mix was included in a second PCR lasting about 7 to 11 cycles. TCRdb analysed the 5' RACE reads with MiXCR anew, one entry per CDR3 protein. The repertoire consists of about 640,000 distinct CDR3 sequences, with approximately 59% occurring once and the leading ten covering 30% to 40%. Remarks on this clonotype: Its antigen is not identified.

Germline values: CDR1 SGHRS, CDR2 YFSETQ. CDR3 size: 15 residues. Trimming took off 1 base at V and 7 bases at J, with 15 bases between the two ends. Source material: blood. This chain links TRBV5-1 with TRBJ1-5; D remains unclear. This receptor was taken from a man aged 60 to 69 in good health. The CDR3 sequence is CASSLLPAGGQPQHF. The CDR3 coding sequence is TGCGCCAGCAGCTTGCTCCCGGCGGGTGGACAGCCCCAGCATTTT.